This is a list of T cell receptor beta chains from one sample in a study of response to subunit inactivated influenza vaccine. MiXCR, applied by TCRdb to the RT-PCR reads, yields one record per CDR3 protein. The data hold approximately 570,000 distinct CDR3 sequences, with approximately 7.1% observed a single time. Sequencing used PBMCs from blood, obtained less than 30 months after vaccination. These receptors were obtained from a man between 50 and 70 years old who received an inactivated influenza vaccine. Both conserved end residues are part of each CDR3. The order of the fields is D gene, clone size, J gene, V gene, CDR3 protein, CDR3 DNA. The D gene is left open where the match is weak. Size is omitted from some rows. Given values are once, few, many or a class for expanded clones.

D gene: NA; clone size: many; J gene: TRBJ1-2; V gene: TRBV7-2; CDR3 protein: CASSLAAGNGYTF; CDR3 DNA: TGTGCCAGCAGCTTAGCGGCAGGGAATGGCTACACCTTC
D gene: TRBD1; clone size: few; J gene: TRBJ1-2; V gene: TRBV10-3; CDR3 protein: CAISTGTDANYGYTF; CDR3 DNA: TGTGCCATCAGCACCGGGACAGATGCTAACTATGGCTACACCTTC
D gene: NA; clone size: many; J gene: TRBJ2-2; V gene: TRBV5-1; CDR3 protein: CASSLQELGRELFF; CDR3 DNA: TGCGCCAGCAGCTTACAGGAACTTGGGAGGGAGCTGTTTTTT
D gene: TRBD1; clone size: few; J gene: TRBJ2-7; V gene: TRBV29-1; CDR3 protein: CSAGGPTSYEQYF; CDR3 DNA: TGCAGCGCAGGGGGACCGACCTCCTACGAGCAGTACTTC
D gene: NA; clone size: few; J gene: TRBJ1-1; V gene: TRBV5-1; CDR3 protein: CASMSDLNTEAFF; CDR3 DNA: TGCGCCAGCATGTCAGACTTGAACACTGAAGCTTTCTTT
D gene: TRBD1; clone size: NA; J gene: TRBJ2-3; V gene: TRBV11-2; CDR3 protein: CASSFRGQGIDTQYF; CDR3 DNA: TGTGCCAGCAGCTTCAGGGGACAGGGGATAGATACGCAGTATTTT
D gene: TRBD1; clone size: few; J gene: TRBJ1-1; V gene: TRBV20-1; CDR3 protein: CSAPSGGGLNTEAFF; CDR3 DNA: TGCAGTGCTCCTTCAGGGGGGGGACTAAACACTGAAGCTTTCTTT
D gene: NA; clone size: few; J gene: TRBJ1-2; V gene: TRBV6-2/TRBV6-3; CDR3 protein: CASSYSSAGSHYGYTF; CDR3 DNA: TGTGCCAGCAGTTACTCGAGTGCGGGATCTCACTATGGCTACACCTTC
D gene: NA; clone size: few; J gene: TRBJ1-2; V gene: TRBV2; CDR3 protein: CASSEGRHGYGYTF; CDR3 DNA: TGTGCCAGCAGTGAAGGACGCCACGGCTATGGCTACACCTTC
D gene: TRBD1; clone size: few; J gene: TRBJ1-1; V gene: TRBV18; CDR3 protein: CASSILRGTEAFF; CDR3 DNA: TGTGCCAGCTCAATACTCAGGGGGACTGAAGCTTTCTTT
D gene: TRBD1; clone size: NA; J gene: TRBJ1-1; V gene: TRBV5-1; CDR3 protein: CASSPDRINTEAFF; CDR3 DNA: TGCGCCAGCAGCCCGGACAGGATTAACACTGAAGCTTTCTTT
D gene: TRBD1; clone size: NA; J gene: TRBJ1-1; V gene: TRBV5-1; CDR3 protein: CASSLGQGPFAEAFF; CDR3 DNA: TGCGCCAGCAGCTTGGGACAGGGGCCTTTCGCTGAAGCTTTCTTT
D gene: NA; clone size: few; J gene: TRBJ2-4; V gene: TRBV5-1; CDR3 protein: CASSLSGQARAKNIQYF; CDR3 DNA: TGCGCCAGCAGCTTGTCAGGACAAGCAAGAGCCAAAAACATTCAGTACTTC
D gene: NA; clone size: many; J gene: TRBJ2-5; V gene: TRBV7-2; CDR3 protein: CASSLARLEGETQYF; CDR3 DNA: TGTGCCAGCAGCTTAGCAAGACTAGAAGGAGAGACCCAGTACTTC
D gene: TRBD1; clone size: few; J gene: TRBJ2-7; V gene: TRBV6-2/TRBV6-3; CDR3 protein: CASGDRRYEQYF; CDR3 DNA: TGTGCCAGCGGGGACAGGCGTTACGAGCAGTACTTC
D gene: TRBD2; clone size: NA; J gene: TRBJ2-3; V gene: TRBV20-1; CDR3 protein: CSATLAGFVDTQYF; CDR3 DNA: TGCAGTGCTACGTTAGCGGGGTTCGTCGATACGCAGTATTTT
D gene: NA; clone size: many; J gene: TRBJ2-3; V gene: TRBV5-1; CDR3 protein: CASSLEGSLTDTQYF; CDR3 DNA: TGCGCCAGCAGCTTGGAGGGCAGCCTCACAGATACGCAGTATTTT
D gene: NA; clone size: few; J gene: TRBJ1-1; V gene: TRBV18; CDR3 protein: CASSQTGRANTEAFF; CDR3 DNA: TGTGCCAGCTCACAAACGGGACGGGCGAACACTGAAGCTTTCTTT
D gene: TRBD2; clone size: few; J gene: TRBJ2-1; V gene: TRBV27; CDR3 protein: CASSFGTSGSKGEQFF; CDR3 DNA: TGTGCCAGCAGTTTCGGGACTAGCGGGAGTAAGGGTGAGCAGTTCTTC
D gene: NA; clone size: many; J gene: TRBJ2-7; V gene: TRBV12-3/TRBV12-4; CDR3 protein: CASSLPEGRSYEQYF; CDR3 DNA: TGTGCCAGCAGCTTACCCGAGGGTCGCTCCTACGAGCAGTACTTC
D gene: TRBD1; clone size: few; J gene: TRBJ1-2; V gene: TRBV20-1; CDR3 protein: CSARSGTGAHFYGYTF; CDR3 DNA: TGCAGTGCTAGATCTGGGACAGGGGCTCACTTCTATGGCTACACCTTC
D gene: NA; clone size: many; J gene: TRBJ1-1; V gene: TRBV5-1; CDR3 protein: CASHPDGSNTEAFF; CDR3 DNA: TGCGCCAGCCATCCGGACGGTTCGAACACTGAAGCTTTCTTT
D gene: TRBD2; clone size: NA; J gene: TRBJ2-5; V gene: TRBV7-9; CDR3 protein: CASSIGTSGPQETQYF; CDR3 DNA: TGTGCCAGCAGCATCGGGACTAGCGGGCCTCAAGAGACCCAGTACTTC
D gene: TRBD1; clone size: NA; J gene: TRBJ2-7; V gene: TRBV10-3; CDR3 protein: CAISDPGQASSYEQYF; CDR3 DNA: TGTGCCATCAGTGACCCGGGACAGGCGAGCTCCTACGAGCAGTACTTC
D gene: TRBD2; clone size: NA; J gene: TRBJ2-1; V gene: TRBV20-1; CDR3 protein: CSARDLTSVYNEQFF; CDR3 DNA: TGCAGTGCTAGAGATCTTACTAGCGTCTACAATGAGCAGTTCTTC
D gene: NA; clone size: few; J gene: TRBJ2-7; V gene: TRBV27; CDR3 protein: CASSLSGRGGRPYEQYF; CDR3 DNA: TGTGCCAGCAGTTTATCTGGACGAGGGGGTAGGCCCTACGAGCAGTACTTC
D gene: NA; clone size: NA; J gene: TRBJ1-5; V gene: TRBV3-1; CDR3 protein: CASSQGQGSFGNQPQHF; CDR3 DNA: TGTGCCAGCAGCCAAGGCCAGGGGAGTTTCGGAAATCAGCCCCAGCATTTT
D gene: NA; clone size: few; J gene: TRBJ2-7; V gene: TRBV11-2; CDR3 protein: CASSLAPGYEQYF; CDR3 DNA: TGTGCCAGCAGCTTAGCACCGGGATACGAGCAGTACTTC
D gene: NA; clone size: NA; J gene: TRBJ1-1; V gene: TRBV6-5; CDR3 protein: CASSFRARQDTEAFF; CDR3 DNA: TGTGCCAGCAGTTTCCGGGCTCGGCAGGACACTGAAGCTTTCTTT
D gene: NA; clone size: few; J gene: TRBJ2-5; V gene: TRBV9; CDR3 protein: CASSARGRALQETQYF; CDR3 DNA: TGTGCCAGCAGCGCCCGGGGCCGGGCCCTCCAAGAGACCCAGTACTTC
D gene: TRBD2; clone size: few; J gene: TRBJ2-1; V gene: TRBV5-5; CDR3 protein: CASSGAGTSGLGEFF; CDR3 DNA: TGTGCCAGCAGCGGCGCCGGGACTAGCGGGCTAGGAGAGTTCTTC
D gene: NA; clone size: NA; J gene: TRBJ2-5; V gene: TRBV28; CDR3 protein: CASQTRGWAGQETQYF; CDR3 DNA: TGTGCCAGCCAAACTAGGGGGTGGGCAGGTCAAGAGACCCAGTACTTC
D gene: NA; clone size: many; J gene: TRBJ1-2; V gene: TRBV29-1; CDR3 protein: CSVNRANYGYTF; CDR3 DNA: TGCAGCGTTAACAGGGCCAACTATGGCTACACCTTC
D gene: NA; clone size: few; J gene: TRBJ1-4; V gene: TRBV5-5; CDR3 protein: CASSLGEGQAYEKLFF; CDR3 DNA: TGTGCCAGCAGCCTGGGCGAAGGGCAGGCGTATGAAAAACTGTTTTTT
D gene: NA; clone size: NA; J gene: TRBJ1-6; V gene: TRBV5-6; CDR3 protein: CASSYVADPSPLHF; CDR3 DNA: TGTGCCAGCAGCTACGTGGCCGACCCTTCACCCCTCCACTTT
D gene: TRBD1; clone size: NA; J gene: TRBJ2-5; V gene: TRBV30; CDR3 protein: CAWSVRTGVRETQYF; CDR3 DNA: TGTGCCTGGAGTGTAAGGACAGGGGTTAGGGAGACCCAGTACTTC
D gene: NA; clone size: few; J gene: TRBJ2-1; V gene: TRBV24-1; CDR3 protein: CATSDPRDSTYNEQFF; CDR3 DNA: TGTGCCACCAGTGATCCTCGGGACTCCACTTACAATGAGCAGTTCTTC
D gene: NA; clone size: NA; J gene: TRBJ2-7; V gene: TRBV12-3/TRBV12-4; CDR3 protein: CASRPKSHSYEQYF; CDR3 DNA: TGTGCCAGCAGGCCGAAGTCCCACAGCTACGAGCAGTACTTC
D gene: TRBD2; clone size: many; J gene: TRBJ2-1; V gene: TRBV12-3/TRBV12-4; CDR3 protein: CASSALAGGFANEQFF; CDR3 DNA: TGTGCCAGCAGTGCCCTAGCGGGGGGGTTTGCTAATGAGCAGTTCTTC
D gene: TRBD1; clone size: many; J gene: TRBJ2-3; V gene: TRBV12-3/TRBV12-4; CDR3 protein: CASSSRQGTQYF; CDR3 DNA: TGTGCCAGCAGTTCACGACAGGGGACGCAGTATTTT
D gene: TRBD1; clone size: few; J gene: TRBJ2-5; V gene: TRBV4-3; CDR3 protein: CASSPWDRGSETQYF; CDR3 DNA: TGCGCCAGCAGCCCTTGGGACAGGGGCTCAGAGACCCAGTACTTC
D gene: TRBD2; clone size: NA; J gene: TRBJ2-7; V gene: TRBV28; CDR3 protein: CATLAGGPDEQYF; CDR3 DNA: TGTGCCACCTTAGCGGGAGGGCCCGACGAGCAGTACTTC
D gene: NA; clone size: many; J gene: TRBJ1-5; V gene: TRBV12-3/TRBV12-4; CDR3 protein: CASSLGVMQPQHF; CDR3 DNA: TGTGCCAGCAGTTTGGGCGTAATGCAGCCCCAGCATTTT
D gene: NA; clone size: many; J gene: TRBJ1-6; V gene: TRBV11-1; CDR3 protein: CASRDAIRGGNSPLHF; CDR3 DNA: TGTGCCAGCAGGGATGCCATACGAGGAGGTAATTCACCCCTCCACTTT
D gene: NA; clone size: many; J gene: TRBJ2-7; V gene: TRBV28; CDR3 protein: CASSLSGGGSYEQYF; CDR3 DNA: TGTGCCAGCAGTTTATCTGGAGGGGGCTCCTACGAGCAGTACTTC
D gene: TRBD1; clone size: few; J gene: TRBJ1-3; V gene: TRBV7-3; CDR3 protein: CASSSTGVGNTIYF; CDR3 DNA: TGTGCCAGCAGCTCGACAGGGGTTGGAAACACCATATATTTT
D gene: TRBD2; clone size: NA; J gene: TRBJ2-7; V gene: TRBV20-1; CDR3 protein: CSVIPLGLAGEADVNEQYF; CDR3 DNA: TGCAGTGTTATCCCTCTCGGACTAGCGGGAGAGGCGGATGTAAACGAGCAGTACTTC
D gene: NA; clone size: many; J gene: TRBJ2-7; V gene: TRBV12-3/TRBV12-4; CDR3 protein: CASSFGGGPYEQYF; CDR3 DNA: TGTGCCAGCAGTTTCGGAGGGGGCCCCTACGAGCAGTACTTC
D gene: NA; clone size: NA; J gene: TRBJ1-3; V gene: TRBV10-3; CDR3 protein: CAISSSVDGNTIYF; CDR3 DNA: TGTGCCATCAGTAGTTCCGTGGATGGAAACACCATATATTTT
D gene: TRBD1; clone size: NA; J gene: TRBJ2-1; V gene: TRBV28; CDR3 protein: CASSPGVTGGRNEQFF; CDR3 DNA: TGTGCCAGCAGCCCAGGTGTGACAGGGGGTAGGAATGAGCAGTTCTTC
D gene: NA; clone size: few; J gene: TRBJ2-1; V gene: TRBV6-6; CDR3 protein: CASWGPDRDEQFF; CDR3 DNA: TGTGCCAGCTGGGGGCCAGATCGGGATGAGCAGTTCTTC
D gene: NA; clone size: many; J gene: TRBJ2-7; V gene: TRBV5-1; CDR3 protein: CASSFDGDGYEQYF; CDR3 DNA: TGCGCCAGCAGCTTTGACGGTGATGGCTACGAGCAGTACTTC
D gene: TRBD2; clone size: NA; J gene: TRBJ2-1; V gene: TRBV10-3; CDR3 protein: CAISGVRTSGHNEQFF; CDR3 DNA: TGTGCCATCAGTGGGGTCCGGACTAGCGGTCACAATGAGCAGTTCTTC
D gene: TRBD2; clone size: NA; J gene: TRBJ2-5; V gene: TRBV12-3/TRBV12-4; CDR3 protein: CASSSRLAGVRGETQYF; CDR3 DNA: TGTGCCAGCAGTTCGCGACTAGCGGGAGTGAGAGGAGAGACCCAGTACTTC
D gene: TRBD2; clone size: NA; J gene: TRBJ2-7; V gene: TRBV20-1; CDR3 protein: CFRGVPSGSIFEQYF; CDR3 DNA: TGCTTCCGAGGCGTGCCTAGCGGGAGTATATTCGAGCAGTACTTC
D gene: TRBD2; clone size: NA; J gene: TRBJ2-3; V gene: TRBV27; CDR3 protein: CASRRLAARTDTQYF; CDR3 DNA: TGTGCCAGCAGAAGACTAGCAGCTCGCACAGATACGCAGTATTTT
D gene: NA; clone size: NA; J gene: TRBJ2-1; V gene: TRBV11-1; CDR3 protein: CASSNQFVEQFF; CDR3 DNA: TGTGCCAGCAGCAATCAGTTCGTGGAGCAGTTCTTC